This entry is about one T cell receptor (beta chain). Its antigen is not yet known. Base qualities were left out, and no much larger clone turns up one base away. The donors were roughly 38 Caucasian individuals from Russia, aged 6 to 90 years, who were systemically healthy. Each donor gave approximately 9.4 milliliters of peripheral blood, drawn into EDTA-treated Vacutainer tubes. Ficoll-Paque density-gradient centrifugation was used to isolate PBMCs, with at least 7 million per sample. Total RNA was extracted from PBMCs with Trizol reagent, with at least 6 micrograms obtained per sample. For every donor, an aliquot of PBMCs went through flow cytometry to measure the percentages of naive CD45RAhigh/CD27high T cells. The library was made by 5' RACE. The instrument was an Illumina HiSeq 2500. A second PCR of roughly 7 to 11 cycles was run with a J-beta primer mix and a sample-barcoded 5' primer. A template-switch 5' adaptor carrying 12 random nucleotides introduced a unique molecular identifier onto each TCR beta cDNA molecule. Each sample yielded at least 2.5 million CDR3-containing paired-end reads. The Mint cDNA synthesis kit, primed by a TRBC-specific oligonucleotide, was used to synthesize first-strand cDNA from all RNA. All cDNA was treated with uracil-DNA glycosylase and then went through a first 18-cycle PCR with the universal primers M1SS and BC2_uni_R. In the authors' own workflow: Each sample was normalized by randomly selecting 1 million high-quality reads, each carrying a distinct molecular identifier. Reads with shared molecular identifiers were discarded instead of being binned into consensus sequences. MiTCR, run with a Q25 quality threshold and the strictest error-elimination algorithm, handled CDR3 identification, clonotype clustering and error correction. A nonparametric unseen species model with Euler transformation was used to estimate lower-bound total TCR beta diversity. TCRdb passed the public sequencing reads through fastp at Q25 and MiXCR, retaining productive beta sequences. CDR3 protein duplicates are merged, each entry listing the most common genes and DNA. TCRdb's processing, not the authors' own work, is the source of the V and J calls. For this sample there are hundreds of thousands of distinct CDR3 sequences; about 37% appear just once. 10% to 15% of the sample lies in the top ten.

Reading from cysteine to phenylalanine, the CDR3 counts 16 amino acids. This entry keeps only the CDR3 DNA: 48 bases, framed from base 1. Taken from the germline V gene (reference sequence), the CDR1 and CDR2 loops are DFQATT and SNEGSKA. V gives up 6 bases and J gives up 0 bases, and the segment between their germline ends measures 19 bases. This sample is drawn from a study of blood T cells in healthy people across ages (dated by TCRdb to about 2015). Regarding the complete study: In model experiments, roughly one uniquely barcoded TCR beta cDNA molecule per two T cells was captured by template switching. Four age groups were formed from the donors: young (average approximately 17 years), middle-aged (just under 40), aged (roughly 58) and long-lived (more than 75). Using the same blood draw, the study looked at two additional independent replicas of 1 million unique cDNA reads for two donors, one aged 18 to 30 and the other aged 80 or older. Donors of different ages were randomly distributed across sequencing lanes to avoid experimental bias. To track age-related changes in TCR beta repertoire diversity, the study relied on deep sequencing normalized with unique cDNA molecular identifiers. Study-wide conclusions, independent of this receptor: The long-lived group showed more naive CD4+ T cells, fewer expanded clones and increased TCR diversity than the aged group, suggesting age selection. Because profiling used bulk unsorted PBMCs, naive and antigen-experienced compartments could not be compared conclusively. The CMV infection status of donors was not known, potentially confounding age-related changes in expanded clonotypes. Observed TCR beta diversity per million T cells fell roughly linearly with age, and a significant reduction was already apparent by age about 38. Total diversity estimates from one million sequenced T cells were considered lower bounds and underestimates. There was a strong correlation between observed TCR beta diversity and the percentage of naive T cells measured by flow cytometry.

The rearrangement joined TRBV20-1 to TRBJ2-3; a tentative D match to TRBD2 spans 5 bases. This TCR derives from a man younger than 35 in good health. What was sequenced was blood. The nucleotide sequence reads as follows: TGCAGTGCCTTTATCCGGTGGGGAGTTAGCACAGATACGCAGTATTTT. This gives the protein CSAFIRWGVSTDTQYF.